What follows describes a single T cell receptor (beta chain). The antigen is undetermined. The time point is: persistent/refractory GD, antithyroid drugs over 5 years with positive TRAb. From PBMCs, RNA was extracted and then used to make the TCR library. The germline V gene encodes CDR1 DFQATT and CDR2 SNEGSKA (reference sequence). The V end lost 1 base, the J end lost 11 bases, and 18 bases lay between the germline ends. This CDR3 spans 14 amino acids. The data originate from a study of regulatory T cells in long-lasting Graves disease. General observations from the study: Newly diagnosed patients had higher TCR diversity than persistent Graves' patients did. Gene preferences differed: TRBV28, TRBJ1-2, TRBJ2-5 in persistent cases.

In building TCR beta libraries, iRepertoire HTBI primers were used together with Arm-PCR of CDR3 regions. TCRdb reanalysed the multiplex PCR reads using MiXCR and keeps one entry per CDR3 protein. The sample carries approximately 400,000 distinct CDR3 sequences, more than 20% recorded once. The receptor was derived from a woman aged 40 to 55 with Graves disease. The J gene is TRBJ2-4, the V gene TRBV20-1; D gene unclear. Sequences were derived from peripheral blood mononuclear cells (PBMCs), sampled when the disease was refractory, from a patient treated with antithyroid drugs. The CDR3 DNA reads TGCAGTGCTAGAGTCGGGTTGGAACATGAGCTTCAGTACTTC. Amino acid sequence: CSARVGLEHELQYF.